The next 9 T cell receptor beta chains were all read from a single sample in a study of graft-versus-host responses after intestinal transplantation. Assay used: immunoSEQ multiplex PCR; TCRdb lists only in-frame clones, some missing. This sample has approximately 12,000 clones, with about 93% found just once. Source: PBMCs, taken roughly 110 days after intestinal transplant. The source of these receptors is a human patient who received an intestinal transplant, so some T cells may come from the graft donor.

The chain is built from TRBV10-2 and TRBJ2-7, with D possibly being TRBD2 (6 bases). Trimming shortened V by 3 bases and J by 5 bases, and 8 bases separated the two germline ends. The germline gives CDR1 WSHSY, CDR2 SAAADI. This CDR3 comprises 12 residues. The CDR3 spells CASSDGGHEQYF. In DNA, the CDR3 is TGCGCCAGCAGTGACGGGGGTCACGAGCAGTACTTC.

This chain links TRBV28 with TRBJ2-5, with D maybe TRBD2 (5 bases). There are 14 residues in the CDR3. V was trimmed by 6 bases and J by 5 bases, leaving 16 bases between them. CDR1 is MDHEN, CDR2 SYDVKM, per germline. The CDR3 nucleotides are TGTGCCAGCAGCCTTGTCGGGCGAGGGGAGACCCAGTACTTC. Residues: CASSLVGRGETQYF.

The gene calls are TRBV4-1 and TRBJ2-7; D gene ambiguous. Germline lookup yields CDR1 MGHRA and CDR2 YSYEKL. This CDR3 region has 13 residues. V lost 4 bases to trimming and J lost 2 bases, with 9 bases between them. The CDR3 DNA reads TGCGCCAGCAGCCCCGATCCGACCTACGAGCAGTACTTC. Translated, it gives CASSPDPTYEQYF.

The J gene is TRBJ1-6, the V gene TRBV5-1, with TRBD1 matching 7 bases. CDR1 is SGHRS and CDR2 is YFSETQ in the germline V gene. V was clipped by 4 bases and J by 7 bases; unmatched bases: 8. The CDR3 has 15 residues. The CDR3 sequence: CASSIGQASNSPLHF. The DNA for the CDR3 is TGCGCCAGCAGCATAGGACAGGCATCGAATTCACCCCTCCACTTT.

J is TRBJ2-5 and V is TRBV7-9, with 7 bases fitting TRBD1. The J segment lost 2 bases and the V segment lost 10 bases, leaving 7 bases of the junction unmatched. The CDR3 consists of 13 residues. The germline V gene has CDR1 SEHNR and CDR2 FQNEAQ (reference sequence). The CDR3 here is CANPEGQQETQYF. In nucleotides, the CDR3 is TGTGCCAACCCCGAGGGACAGCAAGAGACCCAGTACTTC.

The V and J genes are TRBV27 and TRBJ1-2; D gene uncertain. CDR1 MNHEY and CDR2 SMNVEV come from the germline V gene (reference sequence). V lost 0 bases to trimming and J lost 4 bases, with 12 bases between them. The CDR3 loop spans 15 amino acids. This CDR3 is CASSLSIQTFYGYTF. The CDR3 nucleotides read TGTGCCAGCAGTTTATCGATACAGACTTTCTATGGCTACACCTTC.

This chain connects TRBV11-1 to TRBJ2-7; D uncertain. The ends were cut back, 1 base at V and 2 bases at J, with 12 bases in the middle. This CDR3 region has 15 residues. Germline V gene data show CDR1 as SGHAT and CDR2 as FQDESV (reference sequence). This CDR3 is CASSLVSAVTYEQYF. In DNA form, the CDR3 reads TGTGCCAGCAGCTTAGTTAGTGCCGTTACCTACGAGCAGTACTTC.

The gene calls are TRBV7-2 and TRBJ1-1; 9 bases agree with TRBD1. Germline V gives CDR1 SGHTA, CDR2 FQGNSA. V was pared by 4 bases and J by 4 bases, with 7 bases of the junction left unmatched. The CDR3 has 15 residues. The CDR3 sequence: CASSWGQGMSTEAFF. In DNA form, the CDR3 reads TGTGCCAGCAGCTGGGGACAGGGAATGAGCACTGAAGCTTTCTTT. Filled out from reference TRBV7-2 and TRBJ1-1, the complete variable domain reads GAGVSQSPSNKVTEKGKDVELRCDPISGHTALYWYRQSLGQGLEFLIYFQGNSAPDKSGLPSDRFSAERTGGSVSTLTIQRTQQEDSAVYLCASSWGQGMSTEAFFGQGTRLTVV.

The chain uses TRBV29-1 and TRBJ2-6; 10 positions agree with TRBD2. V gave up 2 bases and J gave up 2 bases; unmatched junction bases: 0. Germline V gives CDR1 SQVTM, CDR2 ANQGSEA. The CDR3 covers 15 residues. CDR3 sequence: CSVELAGAGANVLTF. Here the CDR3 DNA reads TGCAGCGTTGAACTAGCGGGAGCTGGGGCCAACGTCCTGACTTTC.